This T cell receptor beta chain was obtained from a study of human T cells and chemical hapten exposure. Study-wide background: Patch testing was performed with 0.01% DPC on the upper back, with reading at 6 days.

TCRdb recomputed calls from the RACE reads with MiXCR, one row per CDR3 protein. Here the sample spans just under 65,000 distinct CDR3 sequences, about 11% being singletons. Study observations and caveats: Relative to controls, expanded TCRs formed significantly more large CDR3 similarity clusters.

Time point given: patch test 3, about 24 weeks after DPC sensitization. The treatment denotes: therapeutic diphenylcyclopropenone sensitization with weekly scalp DPC. This clonotype came up a few times. Antigen specificity is unknown. This receptor was obtained from a woman aged 25 to 39 with alopecia areata. Some clones in this sample may be carry-over from other donors' samples. Sequenced material: whole blood, taken in connection with sensitization to the hapten diphenylcyclopropenone (DPC).

CDR3 residues: CASSFGQGHNEQFF. The DNA for the CDR3 is TGTGCCAGCAGCTTCGGACAGGGCCACAATGAGCAGTTCTTC. V is TRBV7-3 and J is TRBJ2-1; 8 positions agree with TRBD1. The V and J ends lost 3 bases and 5 bases, in that order; junction bases with no gene match: 3. The CDR3 covers 14 residues. Germline values: CDR1 SGHTA, CDR2 FQGTGA.